A selection of T cell receptor beta chains follows, all from one sample in a study of blood T cell repertoires in COVID-19. Sequencing used immunoSEQ multiplex PCR; TCRdb keeps in-frame clones, though not all of them. The sample lists around 310,000 clones, around nine tenths seen once, with roughly a tenth in the top ten. Sequencing was performed on PBMCs or T cells enriched from blood (not recorded which). Source of these receptors: a woman aged 25 to 45 who had recovered from COVID-19. The CDR3 runs from the conserved cysteine through the conserved F or W. The D gene is left open where the match is weak. Size values are once, few and many counts, or a class for expanded clones, and some rows have none.

J gene: TRBJ1-1; clone size: NA; V gene: TRBV7-9; CDR3 length: 13; D gene: NA; CDR3 DNA: TGTGCCATCGAAGAGTTCATGAACACTGAAGCTTTCTTT; CDR3 protein: CAIEEFMNTEAFF
J gene: TRBJ2-7; clone size: NA; V gene: TRBV6-5; CDR3 length: 12; D gene: NA; CDR3 DNA: TGTGCCAGCAGTAACCCTTCGGGGGAGCAGTACTTC; CDR3 protein: CASSNPSGEQYF
J gene: TRBJ2-2; clone size: NA; V gene: TRBV30; CDR3 length: 14; D gene: TRBD2; CDR3 DNA: TGTGCCTGGAGGACTAGCGGGAACACCGGGGAGCTGTTTTTT; CDR3 protein: CAWRTSGNTGELFF
J gene: TRBJ1-2; clone size: NA; V gene: TRBV6-5; CDR3 length: 15; D gene: NA; CDR3 DNA: TGTGCCAGCAGTTACACCCCAGGGGATAACTATGGCTACACCTTC; CDR3 protein: CASSYTPGDNYGYTF
J gene: TRBJ2-2; clone size: NA; V gene: TRBV29-1; CDR3 length: 16; D gene: NA; CDR3 DNA: TGCAGCGTTGGGGGCCCGCAAGTCAGGGGCACCGGGGAGCTGTTTTTT; CDR3 protein: CSVGGPQVRGTGELFF
J gene: TRBJ1-5; clone size: NA; V gene: TRBV19; CDR3 length: 16; D gene: NA; CDR3 DNA: TGTGCCAGTAGTATAGATCGGGGGGCTAGCAATCAGCCCCAGCATTTT; CDR3 protein: CASSIDRGASNQPQHF
J gene: TRBJ1-4; clone size: NA; V gene: TRBV18; CDR3 length: 16; D gene: NA; CDR3 DNA: TGTGCCAGCTCACCAGGCGAGGCTTCAACTAATGAAAAACTGTTTTTT; CDR3 protein: CASSPGEASTNEKLFF
J gene: TRBJ2-1; clone size: NA; V gene: TRBV7-2; CDR3 length: 13; D gene: NA; CDR3 DNA: TGTGCCAGCAGCTCGGGACTCGACAATGAGCAGTTCTTC; CDR3 protein: CASSSGLDNEQFF
J gene: TRBJ2-5; clone size: NA; V gene: TRBV11-2; CDR3 length: 14; D gene: TRBD1; CDR3 DNA: TGTGCCAGCAGCTCAACCAGGGGGATTGAGACCCAGTACTTC; CDR3 protein: CASSSTRGIETQYF
J gene: TRBJ1-5; clone size: NA; V gene: TRBV13; CDR3 length: 14; D gene: TRBD1; CDR3 DNA: TGTGCCAGCAGCTTACGACAGGGCGATCAGCCCCAGCATTTT; CDR3 protein: CASSLRQGDQPQHF
J gene: TRBJ1-1; clone size: NA; V gene: TRBV9; CDR3 length: 13; D gene: NA; CDR3 DNA: TGTGCCAGCAGCGTAGAAAGCGGCACTGAAGCTTTCTTT; CDR3 protein: CASSVESGTEAFF
J gene: TRBJ2-7; clone size: once; V gene: TRBV5-6; CDR3 length: 17; D gene: NA; CDR3 DNA: TGTGCCAGCAGCTTGGTTGGCCAAACACTAATCTCCTACGAGCAGTACTTC; CDR3 protein: CASSLVGQTLISYEQYF
J gene: TRBJ2-7; clone size: NA; V gene: TRBV3-1/TRBV3-2; CDR3 length: 16; D gene: TRBD2; CDR3 DNA: TGTGCCAGCAGCCAAGGAGTGACTAGCGAGGGATACGAGCAGTACTTC; CDR3 protein: CASSQGVTSEGYEQYF
J gene: TRBJ2-7; clone size: NA; V gene: TRBV6-5; CDR3 length: 13; D gene: TRBD1; CDR3 DNA: TGTGCCAGCAGTCGACAGGGCCTCTACGAGCAGTACTTC; CDR3 protein: CASSRQGLYEQYF
J gene: TRBJ2-7; clone size: NA; V gene: TRBV13; CDR3 length: 14; D gene: TRBD2; CDR3 DNA: TGTGCCAGCAGCTTAGGGACTAGCGGGAGGGGTCAGTACTTC; CDR3 protein: CASSLGTSGRGQYF
J gene: TRBJ2-7; clone size: NA; V gene: TRBV11-2; CDR3 length: 17; D gene: TRBD2; CDR3 DNA: TGTGCCAGCAGCTTGACGAGCCTGACTAGCGGAGTATACGAGCAGTACTTC; CDR3 protein: CASSLTSLTSGVYEQYF
J gene: TRBJ2-5; clone size: once; V gene: TRBV5-1; CDR3 length: 18; D gene: TRBD2; CDR3 DNA: TGCGCCAGCAGCTTGGGGCCGGGACTAGCGGGAACGGCGGAGACCCAGTACTTC; CDR3 protein: CASSLGPGLAGTAETQYF
J gene: TRBJ1-2; clone size: NA; V gene: TRBV5-5; CDR3 length: 14; D gene: NA; CDR3 DNA: TGTGCCAGCAGCTTGGTTCAGGGTAACTATGGCTACACCTTC; CDR3 protein: CASSLVQGNYGYTF
J gene: TRBJ1-6; clone size: NA; V gene: TRBV6-2/TRBV6-3; CDR3 length: 14; D gene: NA; CDR3 DNA: TGTGCCAGCAGTTCGGGGAGGGTGGTCTCACCCCTCCACTTT; CDR3 protein: CASSSGRVVSPLHF
J gene: TRBJ1-2; clone size: NA; V gene: TRBV11-2; CDR3 length: 16; D gene: TRBD1; CDR3 DNA: TGTGCCAGCAGCTTGGGACAGGGGGCCGTAGGCTATGGCTACACCTTC; CDR3 protein: CASSLGQGAVGYGYTF
J gene: TRBJ2-2; clone size: NA; V gene: TRBV3-1/TRBV3-2; CDR3 length: 17; D gene: TRBD2; CDR3 DNA: TGTGCCAGCAGCCAAGACCTAGCGGAGACGAACACCGGGGAGCTGTTTTTT; CDR3 protein: CASSQDLAETNTGELFF
J gene: TRBJ1-3; clone size: NA; V gene: TRBV7-9; CDR3 length: 17; D gene: NA; CDR3 DNA: TGTGCCAGCAGCTCCCGAGACGACAGAAGCTCTGGAAACACCATATATTTT; CDR3 protein: CASSSRDDRSSGNTIYF
J gene: TRBJ2-1; clone size: NA; V gene: TRBV7-9; CDR3 length: 16; D gene: TRBD2; CDR3 DNA: TGTGCCAGCAGCTTATGGGTGGGAGGGACCCACAATGAGCAGTTCTTC; CDR3 protein: CASSLWVGGTHNEQFF
J gene: TRBJ2-7; clone size: NA; V gene: TRBV4-1; CDR3 length: 15; D gene: TRBD2; CDR3 DNA: TGCGCCAGCAGCCAAGGGACTAGCGGGTTCAACGAGCAGTACTTC; CDR3 protein: CASSQGTSGFNEQYF
J gene: TRBJ2-2; clone size: NA; V gene: TRBV9; CDR3 length: 13; D gene: TRBD1; CDR3 DNA: TGTGCCGGGCGACAGGGGCTTACCGGGGAGCTGTTTTTT; CDR3 protein: CAGRQGLTGELFF
J gene: TRBJ1-2; clone size: few; V gene: TRBV7-3; CDR3 length: 14; D gene: TRBD1; CDR3 DNA: TGTGCCAGCAGCGCCCCCGGGACAGGGATGAGCTACACCTTC; CDR3 protein: CASSAPGTGMSYTF
J gene: TRBJ2-7; clone size: NA; V gene: TRBV27; CDR3 length: 14; D gene: TRBD2; CDR3 DNA: TGTGCCAGCAGTTCGGGACTAGCGGGCTACGAGCAGTACTTC; CDR3 protein: CASSSGLAGYEQYF
J gene: TRBJ2-5; clone size: NA; V gene: TRBV4-1; CDR3 length: 14; D gene: NA; CDR3 DNA: TGCGCCAGCAGCCACCGACAGATTCAAGAGACCCAGTACTTC; CDR3 protein: CASSHRQIQETQYF
J gene: TRBJ2-1; clone size: NA; V gene: TRBV7-9; CDR3 length: 16; D gene: TRBD1; CDR3 DNA: TGTGCCAGCAGCTTAGCTAGACAGGGATTTAACAATGAGCAGTTCTTC; CDR3 protein: CASSLARQGFNNEQFF
J gene: TRBJ1-1; clone size: NA; V gene: TRBV28; CDR3 length: 14; D gene: TRBD1; CDR3 DNA: TGTGCCAGCACCGAGACAGGGAGATACACTGAAGCTTTCTTT; CDR3 protein: CASTETGRYTEAFF
J gene: TRBJ2-5; clone size: NA; V gene: TRBV6-5; CDR3 length: 13; D gene: NA; CDR3 DNA: TGTGCCAGCAGGGTAGGGGGGGAAGAGACCCAGTACTTC; CDR3 protein: CASRVGGEETQYF
J gene: TRBJ2-2; clone size: once; V gene: TRBV19; CDR3 length: 15; D gene: TRBD2; CDR3 DNA: TGTGCCAGTGATACTAGCGGGAGTTACACCGGGGAGCTGTTTTTT; CDR3 protein: CASDTSGSYTGELFF
J gene: TRBJ1-1; clone size: NA; V gene: TRBV4-3; CDR3 length: 13; D gene: NA; CDR3 DNA: TGCGCCAGCAGCCAAGTTATTTCCTCTGAAGCTTTCTTT; CDR3 protein: CASSQVISSEAFF
J gene: TRBJ1-2; clone size: NA; V gene: TRBV7-2; CDR3 length: 14; D gene: TRBD1; CDR3 DNA: TGTGCCAGCAGCTCAGGACAGGGAGGCTATGGCTACACCTTC; CDR3 protein: CASSSGQGGYGYTF
J gene: TRBJ2-7; clone size: NA; V gene: TRBV30; CDR3 length: 14; D gene: NA; CDR3 DNA: TGTGCCTGGGGTCTGGTGGGAGGTTCCTACGAGCAGTACTTC; CDR3 protein: CAWGLVGGSYEQYF
J gene: TRBJ1-1; clone size: NA; V gene: TRBV19; CDR3 length: 13; D gene: NA; CDR3 DNA: TGTGCCAGTAGTATAGCAGGCCGTCCCCGAGCTTTCTTT; CDR3 protein: CASSIAGRPRAFF
J gene: TRBJ1-1; clone size: NA; V gene: TRBV10-3; CDR3 length: 15; D gene: NA; CDR3 DNA: TGTGCCATCAGTCGATCCAGGGAAGGGAACACTGAAGCTTTCTTT; CDR3 protein: CAISRSREGNTEAFF
J gene: TRBJ1-4; clone size: NA; V gene: TRBV27; CDR3 length: 15; D gene: NA; CDR3 DNA: TGTGCCAGCAGTTTATCGTCGAGGGGGAATGAAAAACTGTTTTTT; CDR3 protein: CASSLSSRGNEKLFF
J gene: TRBJ2-7; clone size: NA; V gene: TRBV7-6; CDR3 length: 14; D gene: NA; CDR3 DNA: TGTGCCAGCAGCTTAGATAATAGCGGCTACGAGCAGTACTTC; CDR3 protein: CASSLDNSGYEQYF
J gene: TRBJ1-1; clone size: NA; V gene: TRBV18; CDR3 length: 16; D gene: NA; CDR3 DNA: TGTGCCAGCTCACCACAGGGGCAGGGCCTTAACACTGAAGCTTTCTTT; CDR3 protein: CASSPQGQGLNTEAFF
J gene: TRBJ1-1; clone size: NA; V gene: TRBV11-1; CDR3 length: 13; D gene: NA; CDR3 DNA: TGTGCCAGCAGCTGGACAGATGACACTGAAGCTTTCTTT; CDR3 protein: CASSWTDDTEAFF
J gene: TRBJ1-1; clone size: NA; V gene: TRBV28; CDR3 length: 14; D gene: NA; CDR3 DNA: TGTGCCAGCAGTTCGAGGGTCCCGAGGACTGAAGCTTTCTTT; CDR3 protein: CASSSRVPRTEAFF
J gene: TRBJ1-6; clone size: NA; V gene: TRBV5-4; CDR3 length: 16; D gene: NA; CDR3 DNA: TGTGCCAGCAGCCAGCCAGGGGACTCCTATAATTCACCCCTCCACTTT; CDR3 protein: CASSQPGDSYNSPLHF
J gene: TRBJ1-6; clone size: NA; V gene: TRBV7-9; CDR3 length: 15; D gene: TRBD1; CDR3 DNA: TGTGCCAGCAGCCCGCCAGACAGGGGGAATTCACCCCTCCACTTT; CDR3 protein: CASSPPDRGNSPLHF
J gene: TRBJ2-5; clone size: NA; V gene: TRBV29-1; CDR3 length: 12; D gene: NA; CDR3 DNA: TGCAGCGTTGGGTCAGCGCAAGAGACCCAGTACTTC; CDR3 protein: CSVGSAQETQYF
J gene: TRBJ2-1; clone size: NA; V gene: TRBV4-1; CDR3 length: 16; D gene: TRBD1; CDR3 DNA: TGCGCCAGCAGCCAAGACCCCCAGGGGGCCGCACGGGAGCAGTTCTTC; CDR3 protein: CASSQDPQGAAREQFF
J gene: TRBJ2-1; clone size: NA; V gene: TRBV6-5; CDR3 length: 14; D gene: NA; CDR3 DNA: TGTGCCAGCAGTCTTCGACTCCCGATTGATGAGCAGTTCTTC; CDR3 protein: CASSLRLPIDEQFF
J gene: TRBJ1-3; clone size: NA; V gene: TRBV6-5; CDR3 length: 15; D gene: NA; CDR3 DNA: TGTGCCAGCAGGCGTTACAGGGACTCTGGAAACACCATATATTTT; CDR3 protein: CASRRYRDSGNTIYF
J gene: TRBJ1-1; clone size: NA; V gene: TRBV6-2/TRBV6-3; CDR3 length: 17; D gene: TRBD1; CDR3 DNA: TGTGCCAGCAGTTACCTGACAGGGGCTGCACTGGGTACTGAAGCTTTCTTT; CDR3 protein: CASSYLTGAALGTEAFF
J gene: TRBJ2-1; clone size: NA; V gene: TRBV24-1; CDR3 length: 17; D gene: TRBD2; CDR3 DNA: TGTGCCACCAGTGACAGGACTAGCGGGAGGGCATACAATGAGCAGTTCTTC; CDR3 protein: CATSDRTSGRAYNEQFF
J gene: TRBJ2-3; clone size: NA; V gene: TRBV5-1; CDR3 length: 18; D gene: TRBD2; CDR3 DNA: TGCGCCAGCAGCCACCAACAGACTAGCGGCCCTAGCACAGATACGCAGTATTTT; CDR3 protein: CASSHQQTSGPSTDTQYF